Listed below are T cell receptor beta chains from one sample, sequenced in a study of T-cell memory formation after mild COVID-19. TCRdb re-derived calls from the 5' RACE reads in MiXCR, one entry per CDR3 protein. The sample carries under 150,000 distinct CDR3 sequences, about 17% recorded once. The sequenced sample consisted of PBMCs or a T cell subset sorted from them (not recorded which). Source of these receptors: an adult woman who had mild COVID-19 (a few samples of this study predate the infection). Cell type and time point are not known. The CDR3 runs from the conserved cysteine through the conserved F or W. The order of the fields is clone size, J gene, V gene, D gene, CDR3 protein, CDR3 DNA. The D gene is left open where the match is weak. A clone size is listed for some rows: how often the clone was seen (once, few, many), or a class if it is expanded.

-,TRBJ1-2,TRBV7-9,TRBD1,CASSDRTGTGYTF,TGTGCCAGCAGCGACCGGACAGGGACCGGCTACACCTTC
-,TRBJ1-5,TRBV12-3/TRBV12-4,-,CASSQGTYNQPQHF,TGTGCCAGCAGTCAAGGGACATACAACCAGCCCCAGCATTTT
few,TRBJ2-6,TRBV12-3/TRBV12-4,-,CASSLGTPGANVLTF,TGTGCCAGCAGTTTGGGGACCCCTGGGGCCAACGTCCTGACTTTC
many,TRBJ2-1,TRBV7-6,-,CASSLARHNEQFF,TGTGCCAGCAGCTTAGCACGGCACAATGAGCAGTTCTTC
-,TRBJ1-2,TRBV3-1,-,CASSQYYGYTF,TGTGCCAGCAGCCAGTACTATGGCTACACCTTC
-,TRBJ2-5,TRBV6-6,TRBD1,CASRTGEQTQYF,TGTGCCAGCAGAACAGGGGAGCAGACCCAGTACTTC
once,TRBJ2-5,TRBV5-1,-,CASSDGTGQETQYF,TGCGCCAGCAGTGACGGGACGGGGCAAGAGACCCAGTACTTC
-,TRBJ2-3,TRBV7-2,TRBD2,CASSLALAGAGDTQYF,TGTGCCAGCAGCTTAGCCCTAGCGGGAGCGGGAGATACGCAGTATTTT
-,TRBJ1-5,TRBV5-1,-,CASSLDPSNQPQHF,TGCGCCAGCAGCCTGGACCCAAGCAATCAGCCCCAGCATTTT
few,TRBJ2-1,TRBV12-3/TRBV12-4,TRBD2,CASSSWWSVGPGGSNEQFF,TGTGCCAGCAGTTCTTGGTGGAGTGTGGGGCCCGGGGGGTCCAATGAGCAGTTCTTC
few,TRBJ2-7,TRBV5-1,TRBD2,CASSLVSSGGYEQYF,TGCGCCAGCAGCTTGGTGTCTAGCGGGGGCTACGAGCAGTACTTC
-,TRBJ2-7,TRBV11-2,TRBD2,CASSLEAGVCEQYF,TGTGCCAGCAGCTTAGAAGCGGGAGTATGCGAGCAGTACTTC
-,TRBJ1-1,TRBV5-1,-,CASSWGNTEAFF,TGCGCCAGCAGCTGGGGGAACACTGAAGCTTTCTTT
few,TRBJ1-2,TRBV2,TRBD1,CASSEMDREIYGYTF,TGTGCCAGCAGCGAAATGGACAGGGAGATATATGGCTACACCTTC
-,TRBJ1-2,TRBV24-1,-,CATSDPGVEKYGYTF,TGTGCCACCAGTGACCCAGGCGTAGAAAAATATGGCTACACCTTC
once,TRBJ1-5,TRBV6-1,-,CASSEGGFGNQPQHF,TGTGCCAGCAGTGAAGGGGGATTCGGCAATCAGCCCCAGCATTTT
-,TRBJ2-7,TRBV28,-,CASILSGTDSYEQYF,TGTGCCAGCATCTTATCCGGGACGGATTCCTACGAGCAGTACTTC
few,TRBJ2-3,TRBV12-3/TRBV12-4,TRBD2,CASSLERLAGGSDTQYF,TGTGCCAGCAGTTTAGAGCGGCTAGCGGGGGGGAGCGATACGCAGTATTTT
few,TRBJ2-2,TRBV24-1,-,CATSEFGELFF,TGTGCCACCAGTGAATTCGGGGAGCTGTTTTTT
-,TRBJ2-7,TRBV7-3,TRBD1,CASSFRTKAGDRGSYEQYF,TGTGCCAGCAGCTTCAGGACCAAGGCGGGGGACAGGGGTTCCTACGAGCAGTACTTC
-,TRBJ2-7,TRBV14,TRBD2,CASSPAGGGYEQYF,TGTGCCAGCAGCCCGGCGGGAGGTGGGTACGAGCAGTACTTC
many,TRBJ2-7,TRBV6-5,-,CASSNQGLLSYEQYF,TGTGCCAGCAGTAACCAGGGGCTTCTCTCCTACGAGCAGTACTTC
few,TRBJ1-5,TRBV18,-,CASSLLNYQPQHF,TGTGCCAGCTCACTCCTCAACTATCAGCCCCAGCATTTT
-,TRBJ1-5,TRBV4-2,-,CASSQEPGLQPQHF,TGTGCCAGCAGCCAAGAACCAGGGTTGCAGCCCCAGCATTTT
few,TRBJ2-1,TRBV6-5,-,CASSYGLYNEQFF,TGTGCCAGCAGTTACGGGCTTTACAATGAGCAGTTCTTC
-,TRBJ1-1,TRBV3-1,-,CASSNPRGGSDTEAFF,TGTGCCAGCAGCAATCCTAGAGGGGGGTCGGACACTGAAGCTTTCTTT
few,TRBJ2-1,TRBV29-1,-,CSVERTAYYNEQFF,TGCAGCGTTGAGCGGACAGCATACTACAATGAGCAGTTCTTC
-,TRBJ2-3,TRBV7-8,-,CASSLVGGGLTDTQYF,TGTGCCAGCAGCTTAGTTGGAGGGGGCCTTACAGATACGCAGTATTTT